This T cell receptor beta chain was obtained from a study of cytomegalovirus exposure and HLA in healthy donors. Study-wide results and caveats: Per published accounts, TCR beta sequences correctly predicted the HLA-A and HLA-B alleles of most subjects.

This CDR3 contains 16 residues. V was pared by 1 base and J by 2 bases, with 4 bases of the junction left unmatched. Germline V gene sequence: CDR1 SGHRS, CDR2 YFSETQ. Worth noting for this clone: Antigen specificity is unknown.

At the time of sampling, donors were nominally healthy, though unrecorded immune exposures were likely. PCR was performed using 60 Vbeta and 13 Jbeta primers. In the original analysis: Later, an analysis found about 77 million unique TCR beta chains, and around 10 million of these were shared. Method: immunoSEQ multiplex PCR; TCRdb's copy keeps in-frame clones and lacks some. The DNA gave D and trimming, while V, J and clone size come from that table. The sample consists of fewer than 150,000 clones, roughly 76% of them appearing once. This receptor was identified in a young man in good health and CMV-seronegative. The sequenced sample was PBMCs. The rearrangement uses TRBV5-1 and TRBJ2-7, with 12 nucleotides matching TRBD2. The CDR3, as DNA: TGCGCCAGCAGCTTGAGACTAGCGGGAGAACCCTACGAGCAGTACTTC. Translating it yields CASSLRLAGEPYEQYF.